The present entry profiles one TCR beta chain with its context. Some clones are missing from TCRdb's copy, which holds only in-frame ones; the method was immunoSEQ multiplex PCR. This table has over 85,000 clones, about nine tenths appearing once. The record originates from a study of T cell changes during pregnancy in multiple sclerosis. The source material was peripheral blood, sampled after pregnancy. This clonotype was sampled from a female donor in good health, enrolled as a control in a pregnancy study.

The CDR3 DNA reads TGTGCCAGCAGCCAAGAGGGACAGGGCGGTTCACCCCTCCACTTT. This gives the protein CASSQEGQGGSPLHF. The chain links TRBV14 to TRBJ1-6; TRBD1 aligns across 9 bases. The CDR3 covers 15 residues. Per the germline V gene, CDR1 is SGHDN and CDR2 is FVKESK. J lost 9 bases, V lost 0 bases, and 3 bases had no gene match.